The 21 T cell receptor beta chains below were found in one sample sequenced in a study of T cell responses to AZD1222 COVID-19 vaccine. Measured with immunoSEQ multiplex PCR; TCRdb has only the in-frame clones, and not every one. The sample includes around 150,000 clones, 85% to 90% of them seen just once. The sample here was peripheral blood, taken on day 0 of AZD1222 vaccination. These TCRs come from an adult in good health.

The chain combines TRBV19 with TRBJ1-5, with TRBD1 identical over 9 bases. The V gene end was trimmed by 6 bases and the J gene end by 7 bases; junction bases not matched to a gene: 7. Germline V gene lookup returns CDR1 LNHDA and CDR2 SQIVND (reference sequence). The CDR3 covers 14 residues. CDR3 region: CASRGDRAHQPQHF. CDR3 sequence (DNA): TGTGCCAGTAGAGGGGACAGGGCCCACCAGCCCCAGCATTTT.

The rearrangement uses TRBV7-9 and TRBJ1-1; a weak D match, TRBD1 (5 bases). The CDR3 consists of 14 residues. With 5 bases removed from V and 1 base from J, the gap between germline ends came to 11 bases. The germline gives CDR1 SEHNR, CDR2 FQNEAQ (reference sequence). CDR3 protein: CASSTRTGNTEAFF. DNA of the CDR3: TGTGCCAGCAGCACGAGAACAGGGAACACTGAAGCTTTCTTT.

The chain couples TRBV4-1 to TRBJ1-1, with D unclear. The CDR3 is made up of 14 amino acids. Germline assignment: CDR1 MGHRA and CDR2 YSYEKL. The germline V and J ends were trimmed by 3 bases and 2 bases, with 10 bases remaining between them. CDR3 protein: CASSHRLANTEAFF. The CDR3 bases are TGCGCCAGCAGCCATCGCTTGGCTAACACTGAAGCTTTCTTT.

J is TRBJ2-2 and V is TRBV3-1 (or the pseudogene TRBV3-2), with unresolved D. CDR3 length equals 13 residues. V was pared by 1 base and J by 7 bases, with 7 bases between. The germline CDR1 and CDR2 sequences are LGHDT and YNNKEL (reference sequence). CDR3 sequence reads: CASSQVAVGELFF. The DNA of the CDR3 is TGTGCCAGCAGCCAAGTGGCTGTCGGGGAGCTGTTTTTT.

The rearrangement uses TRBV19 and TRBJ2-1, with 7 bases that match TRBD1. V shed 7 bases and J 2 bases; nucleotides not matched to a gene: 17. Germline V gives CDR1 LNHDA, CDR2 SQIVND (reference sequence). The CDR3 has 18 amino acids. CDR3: CASTQGRQGRGAYNEQFF. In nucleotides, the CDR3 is TGTGCCAGTACTCAGGGGCGACAGGGCAGAGGAGCCTACAATGAGCAGTTCTTC. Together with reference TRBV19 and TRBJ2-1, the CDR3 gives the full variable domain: DGGITQSPKYLFRKEGQNVTLSCEQNLNHDAMYWYRQDPGQGLRLIYYSQIVNDFQKGDIAEGYSVSREKKESFPLTVTSAQKNPTAFYLCASTQGRQGRGAYNEQFFGPGTRLTVL.

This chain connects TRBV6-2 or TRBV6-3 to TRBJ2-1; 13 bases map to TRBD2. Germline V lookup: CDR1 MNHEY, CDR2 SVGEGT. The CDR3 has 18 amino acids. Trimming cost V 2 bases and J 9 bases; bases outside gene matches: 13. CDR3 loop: CASSYLRLAGGQRSEQFF. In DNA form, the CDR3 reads TGTGCCAGCAGTTACCTCAGACTAGCGGGGGGACAGAGGAGTGAGCAGTTCTTC.

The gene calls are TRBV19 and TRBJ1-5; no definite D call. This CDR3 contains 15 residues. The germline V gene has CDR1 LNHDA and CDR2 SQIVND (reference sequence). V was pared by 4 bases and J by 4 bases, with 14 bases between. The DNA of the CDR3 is TGTGCCAGTAGTACCCTAGGAGGCCTAAATCAGCCCCAGCATTTT. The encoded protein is CASSTLGGLNQPQHF. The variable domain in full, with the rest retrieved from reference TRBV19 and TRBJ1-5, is DGGITQSPKYLFRKEGQNVTLSCEQNLNHDAMYWYRQDPGQGLRLIYYSQIVNDFQKGDIAEGYSVSREKKESFPLTVTSAQKNPTAFYLCASSTLGGLNQPQHFGDGTRLSIL.

This chain's CDR3 is CASSEKLNYGYTF. The CDR3, as DNA: TGTGCCAGCAGTGAAAAGTTAAACTATGGCTACACCTTC. The chain carries TRBV6-1 and TRBJ1-2; D not resolved. Deletions cut 2 bases from V and 2 bases from J, with 6 bases between. In germline, CDR1 is MNHNS, CDR2 SASEGT. The CDR3 loop spans 13 amino acids.

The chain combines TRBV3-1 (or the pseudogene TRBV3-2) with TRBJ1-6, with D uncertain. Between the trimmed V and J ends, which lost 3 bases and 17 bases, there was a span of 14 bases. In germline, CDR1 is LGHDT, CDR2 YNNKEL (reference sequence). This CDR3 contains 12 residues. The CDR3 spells CASSHSSGSVHF. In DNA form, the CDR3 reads TGTGCCAGCAGCCATTCTAGCGGGTCTGTCCACTTT.

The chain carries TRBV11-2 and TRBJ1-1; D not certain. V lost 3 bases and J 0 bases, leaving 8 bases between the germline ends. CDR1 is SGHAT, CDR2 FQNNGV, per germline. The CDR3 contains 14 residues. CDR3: CASSFPGLNTEAFF. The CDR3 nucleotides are TGTGCCAGCAGCTTCCCAGGCTTGAACACTGAAGCTTTCTTT.

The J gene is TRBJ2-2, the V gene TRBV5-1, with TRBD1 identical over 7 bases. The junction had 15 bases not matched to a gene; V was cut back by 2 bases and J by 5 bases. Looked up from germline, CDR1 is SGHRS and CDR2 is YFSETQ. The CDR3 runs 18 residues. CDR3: CASSLRTGVVGDTGELFF. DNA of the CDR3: TGCGCCAGCAGCTTAAGGACAGGTGTGGTTGGTGATACCGGGGAGCTGTTTTTT.

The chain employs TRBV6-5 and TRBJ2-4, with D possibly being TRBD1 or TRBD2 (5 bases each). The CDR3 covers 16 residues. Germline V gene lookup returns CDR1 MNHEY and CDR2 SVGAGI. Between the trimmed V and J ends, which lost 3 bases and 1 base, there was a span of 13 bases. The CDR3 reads CASSYSGSGAKNIQYF. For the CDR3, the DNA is TGTGCCAGCAGTTATTCAGGGAGTGGGGCCAAAAACATTCAGTACTTC.

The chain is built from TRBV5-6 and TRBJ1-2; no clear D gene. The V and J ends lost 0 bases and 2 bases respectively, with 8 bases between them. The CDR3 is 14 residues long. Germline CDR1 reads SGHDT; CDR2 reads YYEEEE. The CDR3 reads CASSLAAENYGYTF. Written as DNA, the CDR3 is TGTGCCAGCAGCTTGGCGGCCGAAAACTATGGCTACACCTTC.

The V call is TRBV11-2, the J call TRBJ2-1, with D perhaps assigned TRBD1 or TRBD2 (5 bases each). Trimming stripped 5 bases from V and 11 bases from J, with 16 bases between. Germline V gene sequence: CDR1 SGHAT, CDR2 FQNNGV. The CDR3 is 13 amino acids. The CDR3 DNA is TGTGCCAGCAGCCCCCCCCTGAGGGGAAAGCAGTTCTTC. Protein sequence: CASSPPLRGKQFF.

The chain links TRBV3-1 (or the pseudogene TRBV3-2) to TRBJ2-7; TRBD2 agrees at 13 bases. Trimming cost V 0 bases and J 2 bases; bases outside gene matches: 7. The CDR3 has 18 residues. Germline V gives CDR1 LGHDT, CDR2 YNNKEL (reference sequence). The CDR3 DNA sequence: TGTGCCAGCAGCCAAGACCGATCAGGACTAGCGGGGGCCTACGAGCAGTACTTC. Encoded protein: CASSQDRSGLAGAYEQYF.

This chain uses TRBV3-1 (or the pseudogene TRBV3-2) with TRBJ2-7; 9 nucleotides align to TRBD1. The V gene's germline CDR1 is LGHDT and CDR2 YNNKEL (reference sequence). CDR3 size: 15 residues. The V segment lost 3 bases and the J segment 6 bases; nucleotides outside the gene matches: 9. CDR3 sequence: CASSHAGTGKAEQYF. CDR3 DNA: TGTGCCAGCAGCCACGCAGGGACAGGGAAAGCCGAGCAGTACTTC.

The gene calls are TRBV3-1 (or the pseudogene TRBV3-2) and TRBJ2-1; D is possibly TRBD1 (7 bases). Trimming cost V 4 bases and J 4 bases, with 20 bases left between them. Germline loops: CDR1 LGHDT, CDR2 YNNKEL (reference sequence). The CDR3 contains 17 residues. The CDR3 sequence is CASSLKGGRAGYNEQFF. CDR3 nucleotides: TGTGCCAGCAGCCTAAAAGGGGGCAGGGCGGGGTACAATGAGCAGTTCTTC.

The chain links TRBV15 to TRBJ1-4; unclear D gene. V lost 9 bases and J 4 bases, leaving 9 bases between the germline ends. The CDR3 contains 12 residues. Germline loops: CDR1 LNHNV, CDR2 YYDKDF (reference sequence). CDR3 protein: CATIGFNEKLFF. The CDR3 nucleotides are TGTGCCACGATTGGGTTTAATGAAAAACTGTTTTTT.

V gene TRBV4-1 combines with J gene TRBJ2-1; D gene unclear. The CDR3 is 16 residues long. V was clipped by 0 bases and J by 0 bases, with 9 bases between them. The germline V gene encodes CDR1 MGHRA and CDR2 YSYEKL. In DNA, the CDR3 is TGCGCCAGCAGCCAAGATAGGGATAGCTCCTACAATGAGCAGTTCTTC. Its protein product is CASSQDRDSSYNEQFF.

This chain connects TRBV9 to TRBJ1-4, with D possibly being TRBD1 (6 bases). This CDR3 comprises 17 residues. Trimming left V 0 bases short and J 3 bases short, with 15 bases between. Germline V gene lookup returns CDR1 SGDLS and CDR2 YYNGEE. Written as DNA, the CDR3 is TGTGCCAGCAGCGTAGGGGCCAGGGGCCGCCCTAATGAAAAACTGTTTTTT. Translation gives CASSVGARGRPNEKLFF.

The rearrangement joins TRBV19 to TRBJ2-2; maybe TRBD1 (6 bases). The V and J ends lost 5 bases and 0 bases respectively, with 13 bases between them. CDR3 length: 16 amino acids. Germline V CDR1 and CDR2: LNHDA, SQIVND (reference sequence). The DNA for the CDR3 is TGTGCCAGTAGTGGCGGACAGACCGCGAACACCGGGGAGCTGTTTTTT. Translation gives CASSGGQTANTGELFF. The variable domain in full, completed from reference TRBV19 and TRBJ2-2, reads DGGITQSPKYLFRKEGQNVTLSCEQNLNHDAMYWYRQDPGQGLRLIYYSQIVNDFQKGDIAEGYSVSREKKESFPLTVTSAQKNPTAFYLCASSGGQTANTGELFFGEGSRLTVL.